These 24 T cell receptor beta chains share one sample of origin, sequenced in a study of cytomegalovirus exposure and HLA in healthy donors. The PCR made use of 60 Vbeta and 13 Jbeta primers. Repertoires were generated with immunoSEQ multiplex PCR, while TCRdb's copy carries only in-frame clones and drops some. The sample consists of some 130,000 clones, 80% of them appearing once. Sequenced input: PBMCs. Every receptor here comes from a man in his forties in good health and CMV-seronegative.

In DNA form, the CDR3 reads TGCGCCAGCAGCTCGGACGGACAGGGGGGATCCTACAATGAGCAGTTCTTC. This gives the protein CASSSDGQGGSYNEQFF. V usage is TRBV5-1 and J usage is TRBJ2-1; TRBD1 agrees at 10 bases. The V segment lost 3 bases and the J segment 1 base; nucleotides outside the gene matches: 7. This CDR3 comprises 17 residues. Germline V lookup: CDR1 SGHRS, CDR2 YFSETQ.

The rearrangement links TRBV11-2 to TRBJ2-6; tentative D call: TRBD1 (5 bases). V was trimmed by 3 bases and J by 4 bases, leaving 10 bases between them. This CDR3 is 15 amino acids long. Germline CDR1 is SGHAT and CDR2 is FQNNGV. CDR3 in amino acids: CASSFSTAGANVLTF. The CDR3 nucleotides are TGTGCCAGCAGCTTCTCGACAGCCGGGGCCAACGTCCTGACTTTC.

The rearrangement links TRBV20-1 to TRBJ2-2; TRBD2 agrees at 7 bases. The CDR3 has 11 amino acids. The J segment lost 9 bases and the V segment lost 5 bases, leaving 3 bases of the junction unmatched. Looked up from germline, CDR1 is DFQATT and CDR2 is SNEGSKA (reference sequence). CDR3 in DNA: TGCAGTGCTGGGAGGGAAAGGGAGCTGTTTTTT. Encoded protein: CSAGRERELFF.

The genes are TRBV25-1 and TRBJ2-3; possible D gene TRBD2, 6 bases. The V and J ends lost 5 bases and 3 bases respectively, with 12 bases between them. This CDR3 has 14 residues. Per germline, CDR1 MGHDK and CDR2 SYGVNS. In DNA form, the CDR3 reads TGTGCCAGCAGTCTAACCGGGACTACAGATACGCAGTATTTT. Its protein product is CASSLTGTTDTQYF.

The V and J genes are TRBV27 and TRBJ2-3, with D perhaps TRBD2 (6 bases). Germline V gives CDR1 MNHEY, CDR2 SMNVEV (reference sequence). V lost 6 bases and J 0 bases, leaving 13 bases between the germline ends. This CDR3 comprises 15 residues. Written as DNA, the CDR3 is TGTGCCAGCAGAAGACTAGTGGGTAGCACAGATACGCAGTATTTT. It yields the protein CASRRLVGSTDTQYF.

This clone was seen only once. V gene TRBV6-1 combines with J gene TRBJ2-1; a weak D match, TRBD1 (5 bases). The CDR3 consists of 14 residues. Germline-derived CDR1 and CDR2 are MNHNS and SASEGT. Trimming pared 6 bases from V and 3 bases from J, leaving 12 bases between. The CDR3 bases are TGTGCCAGCAGCCTGACAGCGAGCTACAATGAGCAGTTCTTC. It is translated as CASSLTASYNEQFF.

Concerning this clone: Because it lacks the conserved phenylalanine or tryptophan at the end, this CDR3 is likely a read error. The chain employs TRBV10-1 and TRBJ1-1; D is ambiguous. V shed 6 bases and J shed 0 bases, with 11 bases lying between them. CDR1 is WNHNN and CDR2 is SYGVQD in the germline V gene (reference sequence). The CDR3 has 14 residues. The CDR3 coding sequence is TGCGCCAGCAGGGCTGGAGGAGTGAACACTGAAGCTTTCGTT. Encoded protein: CASRAGGVNTEAFV.

The chain employs TRBV29-1 and TRBJ2-1; 9 bases align to TRBD2. CDR1 is SQVTM, CDR2 ANQGSEA, per germline. The V gene end was trimmed by 4 bases and the J gene end by 4 bases; junction bases not matched to a gene: 2. This CDR3 contains 13 residues. The CDR3 coding sequence is TGCAGCGTTGTTGGACTAGCGTACAATGAGCAGTTCTTC. Translation: CSVVGLAYNEQFF.

The rearrangement uses TRBV10-1 and TRBJ2-1; 8 bases align to TRBD1. V trimming: 5 bases; J trimming: 6 bases; junction bases outside the gene matches: 6. This CDR3 contains 14 residues. Germline-derived CDR1 and CDR2 are WNHNN and SYGVQD (reference sequence). The CDR3 DNA reads TGCGCCAGCAGTTCGGGACAGGTCGGCAATGAGCAGTTCTTC. Residues: CASSSGQVGNEQFF.

The rearrangement uses TRBV6-1 and TRBJ2-5; 8 nucleotides agree with TRBD1. The end of the DNA fits TRBJ2-7 better, so the J call may be wrong. The CDR3 loop spans 15 amino acids. Germline assignment: CDR1 MNHNS and CDR2 SASEGT. Here the CDR3 reads CASIGAGGGPYEQYF. The CDR3 DNA is TGTGCCAGCATAGGAGCAGGGGGCGGACCCTACGAGCAGTACTTC.

This clone was counted once. The chain carries TRBV28 and TRBJ2-5; 10 positions match TRBD2. The germline CDR1 and CDR2 sequences are MDHEN and SYDVKM. The V and J ends lost 6 bases and 1 base, in that order; junction bases with no gene match: 2. The CDR3 runs 14 residues. Written as DNA, the CDR3 is TGTGCCAGCAGATGGACTAGCGGCCAAGAGACCCAGTACTTC. Its protein product is CASRWTSGQETQYF.

This clone was observed once. The chain has TRBV5-1 and TRBJ2-5; D unresolved. Germline CDR1 is SGHRS and CDR2 is YFSETQ. V lost 4 bases and J 1 base, leaving 8 bases between the germline ends. The CDR3 length is 13 residues. The chain's CDR3 is CASSTDTQETQYF. CDR3 DNA: TGCGCCAGCAGCACCGACACCCAAGAGACCCAGTACTTC.

The chain combines TRBV30 with TRBJ2-6, with 7 positions matching TRBD1. After removal of 4 bases from V and 0 bases from J, the junction contained 3 bases not matched to a gene. CDR1 is GTSNPN and CDR2 is SVGIG in the germline V gene (reference sequence). The CDR3 consists of 15 residues. DNA for the CDR3: TGTGCCTGGATGGCAGGGGGCTCTGGGGCCAACGTCCTGACTTTC. Translated: CAWMAGGSGANVLTF.

The chain is built from TRBV18 and TRBJ1-4, with a possible D match to TRBD1 (6 bases). V lost 4 bases and J lost 6, with 15 bases in between. The CDR3 totals 15 residues. Germline V CDR1 and CDR2: KGHSH, LQKENI. CDR3 in amino acids: CASSQAGEGYEKLFF. The CDR3 DNA is TGTGCCAGCTCACAAGCAGGGGAAGGATATGAAAAACTGTTTTTT.

This clone showed up just a few times. The chain recombines TRBV5-4 with TRBJ2-3, with TRBD2 identical over 9 bases. Germline V gene lookup returns CDR1 SGHNT and CDR2 YYREEE (reference sequence). V shed 0 bases, J shed 1 base, and the junction held 0 bases outside the gene matches. CDR3 length equals 15 residues. The CDR3 reads CASSLGTSGTDTQYF. In DNA, the CDR3 is TGTGCCAGCAGCTTGGGGACTAGCGGCACAGATACGCAGTATTTT. The full variable domain, rest sourced from reference TRBV5-4 and TRBJ2-3, is ETGVTQSPTHLIKTRGQQVTLRCSSQSGHNTVSWYQQALGQGPQFIFQYYREEENGRGNFPPRFSGLQFPNYSSELNVNALELDDSALYLCASSLGTSGTDTQYFGPGTRLTVL.

This clone has only a few counts. This chain uses TRBV7-9 with TRBJ2-7, with TRBD1 as a possible D gene (6 bases). Germline CDR1 is SEHNR and CDR2 is FQNEAQ (reference sequence). The CDR3 spans 16 residues. V lost 5 bases to trimming and J lost 0 bases, with 17 bases between them. The CDR3 DNA sequence: TGTGCCAGCAGCCCAGAGACAGGATTCAGCTCCTACGAGCAGTACTTC. This encodes CASSPETGFSSYEQYF.

This chain links TRBV5-4 with TRBJ2-1; 8 bases are shared with TRBD1. Per the germline V gene, CDR1 is SGHNT and CDR2 is YYREEE (reference sequence). Trimming took 4 bases from V and 9 from J; bases not matched to a gene: 9. This CDR3 has 14 residues. In DNA, the CDR3 is TGTGCCAGCAGCCCGCGCGACAGGGGCAGTGAGCAGTTCTTC. As protein: CASSPRDRGSEQFF. Based on the CDR3 plus reference TRBV5-4 and TRBJ2-1, the full variable domain is ETGVTQSPTHLIKTRGQQVTLRCSSQSGHNTVSWYQQALGQGPQFIFQYYREEENGRGNFPPRFSGLQFPNYSSELNVNALELDDSALYLCASSPRDRGSEQFFGPGTRLTVL.

The V call is TRBV5-4, the J call TRBJ2-5; TRBD1 aligns across 10 bases. Germline V CDR1 and CDR2: SGHNT, YYREEE (reference sequence). V lost 3 bases and J lost 5; bases outside the gene matches: 13. This CDR3 region has 17 residues. CDR3 nucleotide sequence: TGTGCCAGCAGCTCACGTACGGGACAGGGGTGGGGGGAGACCCAGTACTTC. Residues: CASSSRTGQGWGETQYF.

The chain has TRBV21-1 and TRBJ1-4. TRBV21-1 is shown as a pseudogene. This CDR3 is 12 amino acids long. The CDR3 nucleotides read TGTGCGAGCCGGAGGGCTAATGAAAAACTGTTTTTT. Translating gives CASRRANEKLFF.

In its sample, this clone was seen a few times. The V gene is TRBV6-1, the J gene TRBJ1-4, with TRBD1 identical over 9 bases. CDR1 and CDR2 (germline): MNHNS, SASEGT. CDR3 length: 16 amino acids. The ends lost 4 bases at V and 0 bases at J; junction bases unmatched: 3. This CDR3 is CASSVGQGATNEKLFF. CDR3 nucleotides: TGTGCCAGCAGTGTGGGACAGGGAGCAACTAATGAAAAACTGTTTTTT.

V usage is TRBV5-1 and J usage is TRBJ2-5; TRBD1 is a possible D gene (6 bases). CDR1 and CDR2 (germline): SGHRS, YFSETQ. The V gene lost 4 bases and the J gene lost 5 bases, with 15 bases spanning the gap. The CDR3 has 14 amino acids. The CDR3 reads CASSPVGGLETQYF. Written as DNA, the CDR3 is TGCGCCAGCAGCCCGGTTGGGGGCCTGGAGACCCAGTACTTC.

The chain couples TRBV30 to TRBJ2-7; D may be TRBD2 (6 bases). Trimming took 0 bases from V and 7 from J, leaving 13 bases between them. The germline gives CDR1 GTSNPN, CDR2 SVGIG (reference sequence). The CDR3 loop spans 13 amino acids. The CDR3 region is CAWSVVGGREQYF. The CDR3 coding sequence is TGTGCCTGGAGTGTAGTAGGAGGGCGAGAGCAGTACTTC.

This sequence joins TRBV6-5 and TRBJ1-5, with 7 bases matching TRBD1. Trimming at V came to 4 bases and at J to 2 bases, leaving 5 bases not matched to a gene. CDR1 is MNHEY and CDR2 is SVGAGI in the germline V gene. The CDR3 covers 15 residues. CDR3 bases: TGTGCCAGCAGTTCCACCGGGACAGGCAATCAGCCCCAGCATTTT. It encodes CASSSTGTGNQPQHF.

This chain links TRBV6-6 with TRBJ1-2; 8 nucleotides align to TRBD1. CDR3 length equals 12 residues. J was trimmed by 8 bases and V by 5 bases; bases with no gene match: 4. Germline V gene data show CDR1 as MNHNY and CDR2 as SVGAGI (reference sequence). The CDR3, as DNA: TGTGCCAGCAGTATACAGGGGGAGGGCTACACCTTC. As protein: CASSIQGEGYTF.